A selection of T cell receptor beta chains follows, all from one sample in a study of post-analysis software for immune sequencing data. TCRdb reprocessed the PCR reads via MiXCR and lists one record per CDR3 protein. Among 350,000 to 500,000 distinct CDR3 sequences, less than 40% were seen once, and the ten largest hold 6.5% to 8%. What was sequenced was blood. Every receptor here comes from a girl aged 2-10 years with multiple sclerosis. The CDR3 runs from the conserved cysteine through the conserved F or W. A D gene is named only where the DNA matches it firmly. Clone size is not always given. Where it is, it says once, few, many or a class for expanded clones.

few	TRBV29-1	TRBD1	TRBJ2-3	TGCAGCGTTGTTTGGGGGGACAGGGATACGCAGTATTTT	CSVVWGDRDTQYF
few	TRBV29-1	TRBD1	TRBJ2-7	TGCAGCGTTGAATATGGTCAGGGGGCTTACGAGCAGTACTTC	CSVEYGQGAYEQYF
NA	TRBV7-3	NA	TRBJ2-3	TGTGCCAGCAGCTTATGGGGGCCAGATACGCAGTATTTT	CASSLWGPDTQYF
NA	TRBV27	TRBD1	TRBJ2-7	TGTGCCAGCAGTTTAGGGGGACAGGGGGTCCTACCCTACGAGCAGTACTTC	CASSLGGQGVLPYEQYF
NA	TRBV9	TRBD1	TRBJ2-7	TGTGCCAGCAGCGCGGCTAACAGGGGCAACGAGCAGTACTTC	CASSAANRGNEQYF
NA	TRBV13	NA	TRBJ2-1	TGTGCCAGCAGTTTAGGACTCAGTCCCAATGAGCAGTTCTTC	CASSLGLSPNEQFF
NA	TRBV6-6	NA	TRBJ1-1	TGTGCCAGCAGTTCAAGGTTGGACACTGAAGCTTTCTTT	CASSSRLDTEAFF
few	TRBV12-3/TRBV12-4	NA	TRBJ2-7	TGTGCCAGCAGTCCACCTCTAGGTCACTATCCCTACGAGCAGTACTTC	CASSPPLGHYPYEQYF
NA	TRBV7-2	NA	TRBJ2-1	TGTGCCGGCAGCTTACTGCGCGAGCAGTTCTTC	CAGSLLREQFF
NA	TRBV3-1	TRBD1	TRBJ1-4	TGTGCCAGCAGCCATTGGACAGGGGCCTATGCAACTAATGAAAAACTGTTTTTT	CASSHWTGAYATNEKLFF
NA	TRBV29-1	TRBD2	TRBJ2-1	TGCAGCGTTGATGTGGGGGGGGATTACAATGAGCAGTTCTTC	CSVDVGGDYNEQFF